The 29 T cell receptor beta chains below were found in one sample sequenced in a study of beta chain features in type 1 diabetes. Sequencing targeted expressed TCRB transcripts, as all isolated RNA had been reverse transcribed. Clones were sequenced by immunoSEQ multiplex PCR, and TCRdb holds only the in-frame ones, with some missing. The repertoire has around 320,000 clones, around 13% of them found once; the top ten carry roughly 6.7%. The sample consisted of central memory CD4+ T cells from blood. These receptors were taken from a young man in good health.

This clone was counted only a few times. V gene TRBV2 combines with J gene TRBJ1-2, with 9 bases aligning to TRBD1. This CDR3 has 15 residues. Germline V gene data show CDR1 as SNHLY and CDR2 as FYNNEI. V dropped 6 bases and J dropped 8; count of bases not matched to a gene: 13. The CDR3 DNA reads as TGTGCCAGCAGGGCGGCTGCGGACAGGGGAAGGGGCTACACCTTC. Protein sequence: CASRAAADRGRGYTF.

The sample holds a few counts of this clone. This chain connects TRBV4-3 to TRBJ2-3; 9 bases map to TRBD1. The germline V gene has CDR1 LGHNA and CDR2 YSLEER. The length of the CDR3 is 16 residues. The trim removed 0 bases at V and 3 bases at J, leaving 4 bases unmatched. CDR3 in amino acids: CASSQDWGQGTDTQYF. In nucleotides, the CDR3 is TGCGCCAGCAGCCAAGATTGGGGACAGGGAACAGATACGCAGTATTTT.

This clone was seen more than once but under ten times. The chain links TRBV9 to TRBJ2-1; a weak D match, TRBD2 (5 bases). CDR1 SGDLS and CDR2 YYNGEE come from the germline V gene. V gave up 0 bases and J gave up 4 bases, with 11 bases separating them. The CDR3 sequence is 15 residues long. CDR3 DNA: TGTGCCAGCAGCGTAGGTGAGGGCCAGTACAATGAGCAGTTCTTC. Translation gives CASSVGEGQYNEQFF.

Ten or more counts support this clone. The V and J genes are TRBV10-3 and TRBJ2-5, with D possibly matching TRBD2 (5 bases). The V gene lost 3 bases and the J gene lost 3 bases, with 11 bases spanning the gap. The length of the CDR3 is 14 residues. From germline, CDR1 is ENHRY and CDR2 SYGVKD. The CDR3 reads CAISEGLAKETQYF. For the CDR3, the DNA is TGTGCCATCAGTGAAGGGCTAGCTAAAGAGACCCAGTACTTC.

This clone was counted at least ten times. The rearrangement uses TRBV10-3 and TRBJ2-2, with D possibly being TRBD1 (7 bases). V lost 6 bases to trimming and J lost 1 base, with 12 bases between them. Looked up from germline, CDR1 is ENHRY and CDR2 is SYGVKD. The CDR3 covers 15 residues. CDR3 DNA sequence: TGTGCCATCAGCGGAGGGGACAGGAACACCGGGGAGCTGTTTTTT. It encodes CAISGGDRNTGELFF.

This clone was counted a few times. The chain is built from TRBV13 and TRBJ2-3; no reliable D call. V lost 5 bases and J 1 base, leaving 7 bases between the germline ends. From germline, CDR1 is PRHDT and CDR2 FYEKMQ (reference sequence). The CDR3 has 13 residues. CDR3 in DNA: TGTGCCAGCAGCCCACGGGGCACAGATACGCAGTATTTT. Protein product: CASSPRGTDTQYF.

The gene calls are TRBV5-6 and TRBJ1-1, with unresolved D. Germline CDR1 is SGHDT and CDR2 is YYEEEE. Trimming shortened V by 4 bases and J by 1 base, and 8 bases separated the two germline ends. The CDR3 loop spans 13 amino acids. The CDR3 loop reads CASSPPENTEAFF. The DNA of the CDR3 is TGTGCCAGCAGCCCGCCCGAGAACACTGAAGCTTTCTTT.

The rearrangement links TRBV7-9 to TRBJ2-3, with D unclear. Trimming removed 4 bases from V and 1 base from J, with 6 bases in between. This CDR3 region has 13 residues. Germline CDR1 SEHNR, CDR2 FQNEAQ (reference sequence). The CDR3 sequence: CASSWAGTDTQYF. CDR3 nucleotides: TGTGCCAGCAGCTGGGCCGGCACAGATACGCAGTATTTT.

This clone was observed a few times. The chain carries TRBV7-8 and TRBJ2-2; 9 positions match TRBD2. The germline CDR1 and CDR2 sequences are SGHVS and FQNEAQ. This CDR3 is built from 21 residues. Losses at the gene ends were 3 bases for V and 2 bases for J; bases not matched to a gene: 19. CDR3 residues: CASSLVVSVTREGRNTGELFF. CDR3 coding DNA: TGTGCCAGCAGCTTGGTGGTCTCTGTAACGCGGGAGGGCCGTAACACCGGGGAGCTGTTTTTT.

There are a few counts of this clone. The chain uses TRBV10-3 and TRBJ1-5, with D perhaps matching TRBD1 (5 bases). CDR3 size: 14 residues. Between the trimmed V and J ends, which lost 3 bases and 3 bases, there was a span of 9 bases. CDR1 and CDR2 from the germline V gene are ENHRY and SYGVKD. CDR3 sequence: CAISEGGVNQPQHF. The CDR3 nucleotides are TGTGCCATCAGTGAAGGAGGGGTCAATCAGCCCCAGCATTTT.

This clone was counted between two and nine times. V gene TRBV7-9 combines with J gene TRBJ1-1; D possibly corresponds to TRBD1 (6 bases). The CDR3 runs 13 residues. Germline-derived CDR1 and CDR2 are SEHNR and FQNEAQ (reference sequence). Trimming removed 5 bases from V and 7 bases from J, with 14 bases in between. The CDR3 DNA follows: TGTGCCAGCAGCAATAAGATAGGGGGTGAAGCTTTCTTT. This codes for CASSNKIGGEAFF.

With respect to this clone: Other DNA sequences of this sample code for an identical CDR3. The chain uses TRBV4-3 and TRBJ1-2; no firm D call. V was clipped by 5 bases and J by 5 bases, with 6 bases between them. The CDR3 consists of 11 residues. Germline CDR1 reads LGHNA; CDR2 reads YSLEER. CDR3 loop: CASSGRYGYTF. Here the CDR3 DNA reads TGCGCCAGCAGCGGAAGGTATGGCTACACCTTC.

This clone was detected only a few times. V usage is TRBV28 and J usage is TRBJ1-2; D is perhaps TRBD1 (6 bases). The V gene lost 4 bases and the J gene lost 5 bases, with 14 bases spanning the gap. The germline gives CDR1 MDHEN, CDR2 SYDVKM. The CDR3 covers 14 residues. CDR3: CASSSWGQEYGYTF. The CDR3 DNA sequence: TGTGCCAGCAGTTCGTGGGGGCAAGAGTATGGCTACACCTTC.

The chain combines TRBV5-4 with TRBJ2-2; TRBD2 matches 8 bases. The CDR3 is made up of 16 amino acids. Trimming cost V 2 bases and J 7 bases; bases outside gene matches: 10. Germline CDR1 SGHNT, CDR2 YYREEE (reference sequence). CDR3 amino acids: CASSFLSGMGGGELFF. The CDR3 DNA reads as TGTGCCAGCAGCTTCCTTAGCGGGATGGGGGGCGGGGAGCTGTTTTTT.

The chain joins TRBV6-4 to TRBJ2-7, with TRBD2 as a possible D gene (6 bases). V lost 4 bases, J lost 0 bases, and 13 bases lay in between. CDR3 length: 15 amino acids. Germline CDR1 and CDR2: MRHNA and SNTAGT. DNA for the CDR3: TGTGCCAGCAGTGTACGTCGGGGGACCTCCTACGAGCAGTACGTC. Protein product: CASSVRRGTSYEQYV.

The V call is TRBV5-4, the J call TRBJ2-7; no reliable D call. Germline V lookup: CDR1 SGHNT, CDR2 YYREEE (reference sequence). This CDR3 has 11 amino acids. V was cut by 4 bases and J by 7 bases, with 9 bases left in between. In DNA form, the CDR3 reads TGTGCCAGCAGCACCGCGAGGGAGCAGTACTTC. This encodes CASSTAREQYF.

The gene calls are TRBV6-1 and TRBJ2-3; possibly TRBD1 or TRBD2 for D (5 bases each). The CDR3 contains 16 residues. Germline values: CDR1 MNHNS, CDR2 SASEGT. The germline V and J ends were trimmed by 2 bases and 1 base, with 13 bases remaining between them. In DNA form, the CDR3 reads TGTGCCAGCAGTGAAAGTGGGGGTATGGGCACAGATACGCAGTATTTT. Its translation is CASSESGGMGTDTQYF.

The chain carries TRBV7-7 and TRBJ2-5; D might be TRBD1 (5 bases). The CDR3 is 14 residues long. The V end was cut by 8 bases, the J end by 2 bases, with 15 bases between. Germline-derived CDR1 and CDR2 are SSHAT and FNYEAQ (reference sequence). CDR3 residues: CASGWGRRQETQYF. CDR3 sequence (DNA): TGTGCCAGCGGTTGGGGCAGGCGGCAAGAGACCCAGTACTTC.

The chain links TRBV5-1 to TRBJ1-6; 8 bases agree with TRBD1. Unmatched junction bases numbered 6, after V lost 3 bases and J lost 7 bases. The CDR3 length is 15 residues. Germline lookup yields CDR1 SGHRS and CDR2 YFSETQ. Written as DNA, the CDR3 is TGCGCCAGCAGCTCGGAGGGACAGGCGAATTCACCCCTCCACTTT. Amino acid sequence: CASSSEGQANSPLHF.

In its sample, this clone was seen a few times. V gene TRBV6-1 combines with J gene TRBJ1-5, with D possibly TRBD1 on 5 matching bases. The V gene's germline CDR1 is MNHNS and CDR2 SASEGT. This CDR3 spans 13 amino acids. V shed 7 bases and J shed 6 bases, with 13 bases lying between them. CDR3 sequence reads: CASKSGQSQPQHF. In DNA, the CDR3 is TGTGCCAGCAAATCAGGGCAGAGTCAGCCCCAGCATTTT.

This clone was counted between two and nine times. The chain recombines TRBV5-1 with TRBJ1-2; 7 bases are a match to TRBD1. Germline V gives CDR1 SGHRS, CDR2 YFSETQ. The CDR3 extends over 14 amino acids. V lost 4 bases and J lost 6; bases outside the gene matches: 9. This chain's CDR3 is CASSPLGGGDGYTF. CDR3 DNA sequence: TGCGCCAGCAGCCCCTTAGGAGGGGGCGATGGCTACACCTTC.

The table lists this clone with a few counts. This rearrangement joins TRBV2 to TRBJ1-5; the D gene is possibly TRBD1 (5 bases). CDR1 and CDR2 from the germline V gene are SNHLY and FYNNEI. The germline V and J ends were trimmed by 8 bases and 6 bases, with 14 bases remaining between them. There are 13 residues in the CDR3. The CDR3 reads CASGAGQFQPQHF. Here the CDR3 DNA reads TGTGCCAGCGGGGCAGGGCAATTTCAGCCCCAGCATTTT.

The rearrangement uses TRBV6-1 and TRBJ1-5, with D possibly matching TRBD1 (6 bases). V gave up 0 bases and J gave up 6 bases, with 15 bases separating them. Germline values: CDR1 MNHNS, CDR2 SASEGT. CDR3 length: 16 amino acids. The CDR3 here is CASSEATGAVSQPQHF. CDR3 in DNA: TGTGCCAGCAGTGAAGCGACAGGAGCGGTGAGTCAGCCCCAGCATTTT.

A few counts support this clone. The chain links TRBV4-3 to TRBJ2-4; 10 bases agree with TRBD1. With 1 base clipped from V and 3 bases from J, the junction kept 9 bases outside the gene matches. Germline V gene sequence: CDR1 LGHNA, CDR2 YSLEER. The CDR3 runs 18 residues. CDR3 sequence reads: CASSQAPTGGLVKNIQYF. CDR3 nucleotide sequence: TGCGCCAGCAGCCAAGCGCCGACAGGGGGCTTAGTCAAAAACATTCAGTACTTC.

This clone was detected a few times. This rearrangement joins TRBV30 to TRBJ2-3; D gene ambiguous. Germline values: CDR1 GTSNPN, CDR2 SVGIG (reference sequence). This CDR3 spans 13 amino acids. CDR3 in amino acids: CALSFGPRDTQYF. The CDR3 region has the DNA TGTGCTCTCAGCTTTGGCCCCAGAGATACGCAGTATTTT.

In regard to this clone: Germline and junction disagree at one end, which may indicate a read error. J is TRBJ1-2 and V is TRBV10-3; the match to TRBD1 covers 9 bases. This CDR3 has 14 residues. Germline V lookup: CDR1 ENHRY, CDR2 SYGVKD. This CDR3 is CASSPDRGIYGYTF. Written as DNA, the CDR3 is TGTGCCAGCAGTCCCGACAGGGGGATATATGGCTACACCTTC.

The chain recombines TRBV9 with TRBJ2-5, with 10 bases that match TRBD1. Unmatched junction bases numbered 3, after V lost 3 bases and J lost 4 bases. The CDR3 contains 14 residues. CDR1 and CDR2 (germline): SGDLS, YYNGEE. CDR3 loop: CASSAGQGVETQYF. DNA for the CDR3: TGTGCCAGCAGCGCCGGACAGGGGGTAGAGACCCAGTACTTC. The full variable domain, with the rest looked up from reference TRBV9 and TRBJ2-5, is DSGVTQTPKHLITATGQRVTLRCSPRSGDLSVYWYQQSLDQGLQFLIQYYNGEERAKGNILERFSAQQFPDLHSELNLSSLELGDSALYFCASSAGQGVETQYFGPGTRLLVL.

This clone was seen only a few times. This rearrangement joins TRBV9 to TRBJ2-3; TRBD2 matches at 8 bases. Germline V lookup: CDR1 SGDLS, CDR2 YYNGEE. Unmatched junction bases numbered 6, after V lost 4 bases and J lost 2 bases. CDR3 length equals 15 residues. CDR3 sequence reads: CASSKGLAHTDTQYF. CDR3 DNA sequence: TGTGCCAGCAGCAAAGGACTAGCCCACACAGATACGCAGTATTTT.

This clone was seen a few times. This rearrangement joins TRBV4-1 to TRBJ2-3, with D possibly TRBD2 on 6 matching bases. The CDR3 runs to 21 residues. CDR1 and CDR2 (germline): MGHRA, YSYEKL. V was pared by 0 bases and J by 0 bases, with 25 bases between. CDR3 nucleotides: TGCGCCAGCAGCCAAGAACGCGGGGCGGGGCCTCGAATAGGGAGCACAGATACGCAGTATTTT. The encoded protein is CASSQERGAGPRIGSTDTQYF.